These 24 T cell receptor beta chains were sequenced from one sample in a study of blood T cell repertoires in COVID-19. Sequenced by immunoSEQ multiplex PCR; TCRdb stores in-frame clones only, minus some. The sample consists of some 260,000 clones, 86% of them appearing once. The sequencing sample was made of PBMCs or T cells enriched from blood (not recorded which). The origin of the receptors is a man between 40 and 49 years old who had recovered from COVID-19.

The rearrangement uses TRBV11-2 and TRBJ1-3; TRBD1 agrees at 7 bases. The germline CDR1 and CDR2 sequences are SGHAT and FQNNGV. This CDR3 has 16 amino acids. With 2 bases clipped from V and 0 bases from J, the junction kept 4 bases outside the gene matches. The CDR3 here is CASSLIKGASGNTIYF. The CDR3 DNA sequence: TGTGCCAGCAGCTTAATCAAGGGGGCCTCTGGAAACACCATATATTTT. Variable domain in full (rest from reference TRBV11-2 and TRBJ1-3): EAGVAQSPRYKIIEKRQSVAFWCNPISGHATLYWYQQILGQGPKLLIQFQNNGVVDDSQLPKDRFSAERLKGVDSTLKIQPAKLEDSAVYLCASSLIKGASGNTIYFGEGSWLTVV.

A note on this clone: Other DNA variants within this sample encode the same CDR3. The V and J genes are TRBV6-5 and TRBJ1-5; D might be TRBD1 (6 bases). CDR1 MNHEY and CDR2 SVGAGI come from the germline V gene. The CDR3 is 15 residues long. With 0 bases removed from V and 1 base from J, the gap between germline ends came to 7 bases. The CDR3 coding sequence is TGTGCCAGCAGTTACTCGACAGGAAGCAATCAGCCCCAGCATTTT. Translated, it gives CASSYSTGSNQPQHF.

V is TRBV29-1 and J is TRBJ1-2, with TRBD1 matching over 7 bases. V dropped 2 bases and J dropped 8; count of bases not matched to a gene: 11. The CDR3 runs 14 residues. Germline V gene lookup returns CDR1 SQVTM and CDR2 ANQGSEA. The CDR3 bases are TGCAGCGTTGAAAACTCTGACAGGGTGGCGGGCTACACCTTC. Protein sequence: CSVENSDRVAGYTF.

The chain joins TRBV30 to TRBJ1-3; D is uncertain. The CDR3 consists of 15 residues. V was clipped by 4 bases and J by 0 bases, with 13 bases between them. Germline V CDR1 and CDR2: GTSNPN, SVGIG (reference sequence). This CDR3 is CAWTRLPRSGNTIYF. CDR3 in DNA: TGTGCCTGGACGAGGCTTCCTCGCTCTGGAAACACCATATATTTT. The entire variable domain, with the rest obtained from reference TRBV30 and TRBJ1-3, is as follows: SQTIHQWPATLVQPVGSPLSLECTVEGTSNPNLYWYRQAAGRGLQLLFYSVGIGQISSEVPQNLSASRPQDRQFILSSKKLLLSDSGFYLCAWTRLPRSGNTIYFGEGSWLTVV.

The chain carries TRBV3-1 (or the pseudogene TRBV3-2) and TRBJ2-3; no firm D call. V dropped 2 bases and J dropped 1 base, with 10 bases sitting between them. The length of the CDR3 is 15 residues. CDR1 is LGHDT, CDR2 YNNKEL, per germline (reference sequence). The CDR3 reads CASSQTRSGTDTQYF. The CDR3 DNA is TGTGCCAGCAGCCAAACCCGGAGCGGCACAGATACGCAGTATTTT.

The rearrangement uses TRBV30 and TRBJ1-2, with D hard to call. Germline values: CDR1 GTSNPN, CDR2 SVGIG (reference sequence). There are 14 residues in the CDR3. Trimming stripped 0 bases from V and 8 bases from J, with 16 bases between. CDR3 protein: CAWSVLRREGGYTF. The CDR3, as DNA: TGTGCCTGGAGTGTACTAAGGAGGGAAGGCGGCTACACCTTC.

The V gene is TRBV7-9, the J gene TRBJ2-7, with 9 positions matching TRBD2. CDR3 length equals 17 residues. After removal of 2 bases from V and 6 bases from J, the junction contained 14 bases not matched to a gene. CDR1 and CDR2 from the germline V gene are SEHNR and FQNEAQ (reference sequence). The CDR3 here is CASSLTVFGGRAREQYF. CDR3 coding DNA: TGTGCCAGCAGCTTAACGGTCTTCGGCGGGAGGGCTCGCGAGCAGTACTTC. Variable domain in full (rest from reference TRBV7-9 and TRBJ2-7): DTGVSQNPRHKITKRGQNVTFRCDPISEHNRLYWYRQTLGQGPEFLTYFQNEAQLEKSRLLSDRFSAERPKGSFSTLEIQRTEQGDSAMYLCASSLTVFGGRAREQYFGPGTRLTVT.

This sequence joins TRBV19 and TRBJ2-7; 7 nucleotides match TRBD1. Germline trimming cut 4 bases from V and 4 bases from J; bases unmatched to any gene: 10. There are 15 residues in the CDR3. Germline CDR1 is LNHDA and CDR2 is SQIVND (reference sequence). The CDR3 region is CASSTRQGPFYEQYF. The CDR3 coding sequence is TGTGCCAGTAGTACCAGACAGGGTCCCTTTTACGAGCAGTACTTC. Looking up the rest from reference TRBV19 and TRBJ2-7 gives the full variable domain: DGGITQSPKYLFRKEGQNVTLSCEQNLNHDAMYWYRQDPGQGLRLIYYSQIVNDFQKGDIAEGYSVSREKKESFPLTVTSAQKNPTAFYLCASSTRQGPFYEQYFGPGTRLTVT.

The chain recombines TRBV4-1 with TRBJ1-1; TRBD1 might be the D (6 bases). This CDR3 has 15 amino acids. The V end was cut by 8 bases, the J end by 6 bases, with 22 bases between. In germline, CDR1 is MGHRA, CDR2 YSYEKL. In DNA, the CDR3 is TGCGCCAGCGTACCGAACAGGGCAAGCAACGCTGAAGCTTTCTTT. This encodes CASVPNRASNAEAFF.

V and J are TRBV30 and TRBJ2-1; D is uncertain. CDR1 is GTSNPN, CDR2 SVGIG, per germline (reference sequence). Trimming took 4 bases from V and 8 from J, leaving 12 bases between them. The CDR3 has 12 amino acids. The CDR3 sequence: CAWNLPPHEQFF. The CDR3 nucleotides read TGTGCCTGGAATCTTCCTCCCCATGAGCAGTTCTTC. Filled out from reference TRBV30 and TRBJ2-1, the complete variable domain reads SQTIHQWPATLVQPVGSPLSLECTVEGTSNPNLYWYRQAAGRGLQLLFYSVGIGQISSEVPQNLSASRPQDRQFILSSKKLLLSDSGFYLCAWNLPPHEQFFGPGTRLTVL.

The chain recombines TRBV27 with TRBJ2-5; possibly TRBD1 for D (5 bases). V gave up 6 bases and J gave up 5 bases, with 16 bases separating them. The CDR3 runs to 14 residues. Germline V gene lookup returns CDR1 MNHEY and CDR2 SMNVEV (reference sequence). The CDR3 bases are TGTGCCAGCAGACAGGTGGCAGGTTGGGAGACCCAGTACTTC. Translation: CASRQVAGWETQYF.

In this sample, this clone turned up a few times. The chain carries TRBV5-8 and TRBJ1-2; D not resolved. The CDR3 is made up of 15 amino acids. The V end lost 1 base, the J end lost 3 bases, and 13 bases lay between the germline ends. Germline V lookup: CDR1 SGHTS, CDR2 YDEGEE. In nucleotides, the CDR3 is TGTGCCAGCAGCTTGTATACAGAGAATTACTATGGCTACACCTTC. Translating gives CASSLYTENYYGYTF.

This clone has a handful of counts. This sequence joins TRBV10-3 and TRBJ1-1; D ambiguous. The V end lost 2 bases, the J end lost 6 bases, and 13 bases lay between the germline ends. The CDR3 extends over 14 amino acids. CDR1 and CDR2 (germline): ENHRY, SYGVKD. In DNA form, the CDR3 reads TGTGCCATCAGTGAGCTGGTGTCTCGGGCTGAAGCTTTCTTT. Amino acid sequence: CAISELVSRAEAFF.

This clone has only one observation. The CDR3 sequence is CASSQRPGTGGGNQPQHF. CDR3 DNA sequence: TGCGCCAGCAGCCAGAGGCCCGGGACAGGGGGCGGCAATCAGCCCCAGCATTTT. This sequence joins TRBV4-1 and TRBJ1-5, with 12 bases identical to TRBD1. The V gene's germline CDR1 is MGHRA and CDR2 YSYEKL. The CDR3 has 18 amino acids. J lost 2 bases, V lost 3 bases, and 8 bases had no gene match.

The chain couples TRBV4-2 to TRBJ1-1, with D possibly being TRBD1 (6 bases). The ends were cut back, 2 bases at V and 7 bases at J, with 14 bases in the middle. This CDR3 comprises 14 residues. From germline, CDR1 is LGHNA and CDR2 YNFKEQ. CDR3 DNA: TGTGCCAGCAGCCAATCGACAGGCCTAGATGAAGCTTTCTTT. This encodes CASSQSTGLDEAFF.

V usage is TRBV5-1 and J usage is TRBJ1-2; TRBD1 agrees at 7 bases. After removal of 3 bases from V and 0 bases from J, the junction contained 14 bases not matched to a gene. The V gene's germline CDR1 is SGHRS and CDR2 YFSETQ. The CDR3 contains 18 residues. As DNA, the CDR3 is TGCGCCAGCAGCTGGGTCCCGGGACAGAACCTAACTAACTATGGCTACACCTTC. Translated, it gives CASSWVPGQNLTNYGYTF.

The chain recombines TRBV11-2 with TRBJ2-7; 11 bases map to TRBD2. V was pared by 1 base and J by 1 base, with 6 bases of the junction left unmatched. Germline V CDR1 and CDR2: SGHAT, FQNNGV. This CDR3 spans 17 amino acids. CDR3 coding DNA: TGTGCCAGCAGCTTAGGGCTAGCGGGAGGTGGGTCCTACGAGCAGTACTTC. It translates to CASSLGLAGGGSYEQYF.

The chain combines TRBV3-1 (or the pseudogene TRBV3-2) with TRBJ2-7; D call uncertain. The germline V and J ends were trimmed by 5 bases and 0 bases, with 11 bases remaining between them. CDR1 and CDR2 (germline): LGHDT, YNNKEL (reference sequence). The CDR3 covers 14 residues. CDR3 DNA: TGTGCCAGCAGCTCCACAGACATCTCCTACGAGCAGTACTTC. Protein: CASSSTDISYEQYF.

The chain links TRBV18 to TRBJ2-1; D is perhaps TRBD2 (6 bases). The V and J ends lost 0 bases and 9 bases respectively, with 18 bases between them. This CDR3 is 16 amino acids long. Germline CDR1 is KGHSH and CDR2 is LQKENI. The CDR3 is CASSPPSGRKWGEQFF. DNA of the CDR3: TGTGCCAGCTCACCACCCTCCGGGAGAAAATGGGGTGAGCAGTTCTTC.

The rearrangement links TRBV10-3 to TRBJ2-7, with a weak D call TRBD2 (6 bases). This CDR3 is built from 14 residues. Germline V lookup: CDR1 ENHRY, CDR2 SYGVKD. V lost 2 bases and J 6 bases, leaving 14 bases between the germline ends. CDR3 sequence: CAISEAQTRSEQYF. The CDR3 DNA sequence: TGTGCCATCAGTGAGGCCCAGACTAGGAGCGAGCAGTACTTC.

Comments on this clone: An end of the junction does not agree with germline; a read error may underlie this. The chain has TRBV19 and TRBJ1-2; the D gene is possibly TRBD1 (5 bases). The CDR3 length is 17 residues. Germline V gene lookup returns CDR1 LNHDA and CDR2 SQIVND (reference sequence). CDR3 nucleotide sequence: TGTGTCAGTAGTATAGCAGGGTCACAGGCGAGAAACTATGGCTACACCTTC. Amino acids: CVSSIAGSQARNYGYTF. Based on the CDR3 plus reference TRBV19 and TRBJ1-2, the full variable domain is DGGITQSPKYLFRKEGQNVTLSCEQNLNHDAMYWYRQDPGQGLRLIYYSQIVNDFQKGDIAEGYSVSREKKESFPLTVTSAQKNPTAFYLCVSSIAGSQARNYGYTFGSGTRLTVV.

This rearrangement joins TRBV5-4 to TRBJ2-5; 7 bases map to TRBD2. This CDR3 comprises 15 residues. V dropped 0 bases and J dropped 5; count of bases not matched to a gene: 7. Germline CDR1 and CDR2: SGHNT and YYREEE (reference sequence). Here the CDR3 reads CASSLGGGPGETQYF. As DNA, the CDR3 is TGTGCCAGCAGCTTGGGGGGAGGGCCGGGGGAGACCCAGTACTTC.

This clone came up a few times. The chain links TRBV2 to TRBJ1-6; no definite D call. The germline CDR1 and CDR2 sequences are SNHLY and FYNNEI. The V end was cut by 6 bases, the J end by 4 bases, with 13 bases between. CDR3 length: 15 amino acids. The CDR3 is CASRAAEVYNSPLHF. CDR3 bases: TGTGCCAGCAGAGCCGCGGAGGTTTATAATTCACCCCTCCACTTT.

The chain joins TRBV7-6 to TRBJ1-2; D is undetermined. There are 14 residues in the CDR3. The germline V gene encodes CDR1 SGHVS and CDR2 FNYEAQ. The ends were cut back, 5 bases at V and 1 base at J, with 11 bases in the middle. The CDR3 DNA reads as TGTGCCAGCAGCGGGCCCGAGGGTAACTATGGCTACACCTTC. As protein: CASSGPEGNYGYTF. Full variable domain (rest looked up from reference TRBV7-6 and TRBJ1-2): GAGVSQSPRYKVTKRGQDVALRCDPISGHVSLYWYRQALGQGPEFLTYFNYEAQQDKSGLPNDRFSAERPEGSISTLTIQRTEQRDSAMYRCASSGPEGNYGYTFGSGTRLTVV.